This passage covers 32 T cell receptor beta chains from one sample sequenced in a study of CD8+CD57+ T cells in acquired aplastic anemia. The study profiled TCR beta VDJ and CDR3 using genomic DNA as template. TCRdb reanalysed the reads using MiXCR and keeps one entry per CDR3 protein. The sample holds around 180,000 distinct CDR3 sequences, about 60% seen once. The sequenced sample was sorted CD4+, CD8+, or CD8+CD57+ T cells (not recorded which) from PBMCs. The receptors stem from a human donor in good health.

The CDR3 is CASSLGAGGHGQYF. CDR3 sequence (DNA): TGTGCCAGCAGCTTGGGAGCGGGAGGACATGGGCAGTACTTC. The genes are TRBV7-9 and TRBJ2-7; 9 bases map to TRBD2. This CDR3 has 14 residues. With V trimmed by 3 bases and J by 9 bases, 9 bases remained unmatched. CDR1 and CDR2 (germline): SEHNR, FQNEAQ (reference sequence).

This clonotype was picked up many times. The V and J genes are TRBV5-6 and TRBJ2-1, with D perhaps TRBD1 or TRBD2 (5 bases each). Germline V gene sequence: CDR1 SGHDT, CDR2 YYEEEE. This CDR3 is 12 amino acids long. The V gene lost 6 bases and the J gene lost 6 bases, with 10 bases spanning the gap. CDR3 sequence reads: CASIGGGNEQFF. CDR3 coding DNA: TGTGCCAGCATTGGGGGTGGCAATGAGCAGTTCTTC.

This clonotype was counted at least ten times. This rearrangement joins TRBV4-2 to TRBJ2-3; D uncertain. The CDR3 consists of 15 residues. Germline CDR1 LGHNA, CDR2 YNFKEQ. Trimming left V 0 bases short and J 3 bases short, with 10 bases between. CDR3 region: CASSQDAEPTDTQYF. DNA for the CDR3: TGTGCCAGCAGCCAAGATGCGGAACCAACAGATACGCAGTATTTT.

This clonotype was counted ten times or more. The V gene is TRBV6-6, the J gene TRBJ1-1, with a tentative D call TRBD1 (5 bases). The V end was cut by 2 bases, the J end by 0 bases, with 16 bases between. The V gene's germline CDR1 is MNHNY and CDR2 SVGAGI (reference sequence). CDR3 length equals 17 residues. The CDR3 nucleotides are TGTGCCAGCAGTTACAGAGGGGCGGCGGACATGAACACTGAAGCTTTCTTT. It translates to CASSYRGAADMNTEAFF.

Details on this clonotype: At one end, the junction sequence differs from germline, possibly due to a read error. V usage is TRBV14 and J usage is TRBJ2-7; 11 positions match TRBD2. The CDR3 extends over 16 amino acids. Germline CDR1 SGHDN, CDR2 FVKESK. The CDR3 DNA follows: TGTGCCAGTAGCCAAGATCTGTCTAGCGGGGGGTACGAGCAGTACTTC. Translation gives CASSQDLSSGGYEQYF. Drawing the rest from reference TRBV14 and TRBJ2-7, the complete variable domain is EAGVTQFPSHSVIEKGQTVTLRCDPISGHDNLYWYRRVMGKEIKFLLHFVKESKQDESGMPNNRFLAERTGGTYSTLKVQPAELEDSGVYFCASSQDLSSGGYEQYFGPGTRLTVT.

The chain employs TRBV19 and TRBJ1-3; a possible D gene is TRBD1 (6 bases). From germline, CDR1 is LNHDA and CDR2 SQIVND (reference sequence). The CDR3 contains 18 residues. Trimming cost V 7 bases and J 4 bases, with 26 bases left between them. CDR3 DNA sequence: TGTGCCAGTACCCCGCGGCAGGGGAGGTTTGATCAGGGAAACACCATATATTTT. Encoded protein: CASTPRQGRFDQGNTIYF.

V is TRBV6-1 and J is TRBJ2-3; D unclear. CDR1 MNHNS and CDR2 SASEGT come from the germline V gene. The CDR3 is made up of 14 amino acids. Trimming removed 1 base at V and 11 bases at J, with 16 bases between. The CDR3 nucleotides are TGTGCCAGCAGTGAAGGTTACTCTCCTGTTGAGCAGTATTTT. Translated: CASSEGYSPVEQYF.

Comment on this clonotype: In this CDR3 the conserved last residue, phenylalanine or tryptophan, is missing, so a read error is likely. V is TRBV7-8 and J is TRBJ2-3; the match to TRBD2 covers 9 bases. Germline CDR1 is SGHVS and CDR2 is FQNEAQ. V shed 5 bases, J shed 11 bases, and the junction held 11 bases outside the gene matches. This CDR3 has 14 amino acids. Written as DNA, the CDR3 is TGTGCCAGCAGCCGTAGCGGGGGAACCTACGAGCAGTATCTT. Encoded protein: CASSRSGGTYEQYL.

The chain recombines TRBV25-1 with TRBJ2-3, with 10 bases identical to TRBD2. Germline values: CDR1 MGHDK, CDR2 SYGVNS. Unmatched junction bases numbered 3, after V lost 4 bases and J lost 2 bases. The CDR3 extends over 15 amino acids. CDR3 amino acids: CASSGLAGYTDTQYF. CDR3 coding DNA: TGTGCCAGCAGTGGACTAGCGGGTTACACAGATACGCAGTATTTT. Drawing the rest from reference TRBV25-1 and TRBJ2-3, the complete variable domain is EADIYQTPRYLVIGTGKKITLECSQTMGHDKMYWYQQDPGMELHLIHYSYGVNSTEKGDLSSESTVSRIRTEHFPLTLESARPSHTSQYLCASSGLAGYTDTQYFGPGTRLTVL.

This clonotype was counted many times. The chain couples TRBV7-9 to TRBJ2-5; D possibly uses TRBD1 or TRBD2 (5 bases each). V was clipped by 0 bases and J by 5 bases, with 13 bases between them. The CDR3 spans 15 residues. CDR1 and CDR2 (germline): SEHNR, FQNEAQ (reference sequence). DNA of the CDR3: TGTGCCAGCAGCTTAGCCGCAGGGCGAGGGGAGACCCAGTACTTC. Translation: CASSLAAGRGETQYF.

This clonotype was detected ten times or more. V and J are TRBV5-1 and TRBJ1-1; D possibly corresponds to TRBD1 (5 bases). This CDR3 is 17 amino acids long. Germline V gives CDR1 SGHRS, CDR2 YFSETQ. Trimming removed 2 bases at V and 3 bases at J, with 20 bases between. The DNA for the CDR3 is TGCGCCAGCAGCTTCGGCGGAGGGGCGAGTGGGGACACTGAAGCTTTCTTT. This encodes CASSFGGGASGDTEAFF.

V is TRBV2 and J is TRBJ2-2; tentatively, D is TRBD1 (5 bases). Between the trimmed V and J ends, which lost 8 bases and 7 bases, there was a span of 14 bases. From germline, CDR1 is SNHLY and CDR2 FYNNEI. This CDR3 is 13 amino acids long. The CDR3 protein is CASSKGFGGELFF. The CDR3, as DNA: TGTGCCAGCTCAAAGGGGTTCGGCGGGGAGCTGTTTTTT.

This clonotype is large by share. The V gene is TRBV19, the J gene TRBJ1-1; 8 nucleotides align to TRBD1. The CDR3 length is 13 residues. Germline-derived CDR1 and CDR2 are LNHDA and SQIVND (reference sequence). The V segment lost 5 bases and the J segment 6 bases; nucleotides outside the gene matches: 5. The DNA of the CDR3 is TGTGCCAGTAGTGCCGACAGGGGCGCTGAAGCTTTCTTT. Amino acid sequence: CASSADRGAEAFF.

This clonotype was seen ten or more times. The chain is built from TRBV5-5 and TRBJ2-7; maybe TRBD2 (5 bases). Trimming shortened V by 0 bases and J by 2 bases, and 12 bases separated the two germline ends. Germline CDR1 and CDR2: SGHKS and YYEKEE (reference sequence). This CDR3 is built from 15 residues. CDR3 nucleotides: TGTGCCAGCAGCTTGGTGGTTAGCGAGACCTACGAGCAGTACTTC. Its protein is CASSLVVSETYEQYF.

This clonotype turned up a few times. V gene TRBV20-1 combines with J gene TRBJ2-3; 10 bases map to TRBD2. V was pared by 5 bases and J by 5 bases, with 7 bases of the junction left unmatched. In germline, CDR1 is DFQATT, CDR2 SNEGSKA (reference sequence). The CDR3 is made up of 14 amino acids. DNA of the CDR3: TGCAGTGCTTTCGGAGAGCGGGAGGGAGATACGCAGTATTTT. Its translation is CSAFGEREGDTQYF.

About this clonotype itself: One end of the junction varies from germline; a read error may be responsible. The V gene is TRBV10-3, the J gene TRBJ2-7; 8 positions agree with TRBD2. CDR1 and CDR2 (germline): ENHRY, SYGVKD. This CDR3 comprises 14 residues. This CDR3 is CASSYTSGAYEQYF. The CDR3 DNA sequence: TGTGCCAGCAGTTACACTAGCGGTGCCTACGAGCAGTACTTC.

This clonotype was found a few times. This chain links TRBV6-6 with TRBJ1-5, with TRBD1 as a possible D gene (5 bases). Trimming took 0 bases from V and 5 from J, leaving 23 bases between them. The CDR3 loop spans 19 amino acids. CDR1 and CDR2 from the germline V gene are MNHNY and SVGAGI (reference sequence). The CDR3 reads CASSYSVVLSGQMDQPQHF. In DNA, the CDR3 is TGTGCCAGCAGTTACTCTGTTGTTCTGTCGGGGCAGATGGATCAGCCCCAGCATTTT.

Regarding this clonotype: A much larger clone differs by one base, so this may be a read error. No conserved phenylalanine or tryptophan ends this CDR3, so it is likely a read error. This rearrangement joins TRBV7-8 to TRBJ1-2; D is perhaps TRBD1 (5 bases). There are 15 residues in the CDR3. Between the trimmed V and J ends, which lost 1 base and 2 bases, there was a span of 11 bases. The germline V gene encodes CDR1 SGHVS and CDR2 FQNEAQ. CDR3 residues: CASSLVSGGNYGYTL. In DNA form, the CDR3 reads TGTGCCAGCAGCTTAGTCTCGGGGGGAAACTATGGCTACACCTTA.

CDR3 residues: CASSLLTAGGYTF. The CDR3 bases are TGTGCCAGCAGCTTACTGACAGCGGGTGGCTACACCTTC. The chain links TRBV7-6 to TRBJ1-2; D is possibly TRBD1 (5 bases). Germline values: CDR1 SGHVS, CDR2 FNYEAQ. V was cut by 2 bases and J by 7 bases, with 11 bases left in between. There are 13 residues in the CDR3.

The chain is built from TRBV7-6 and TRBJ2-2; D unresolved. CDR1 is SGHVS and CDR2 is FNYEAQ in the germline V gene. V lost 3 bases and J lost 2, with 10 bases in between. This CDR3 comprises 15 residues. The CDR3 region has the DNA TGTGCCAGCAGCTTTGCGGATATTAACACCGGGGAGCTGTTTTTT. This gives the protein CASSFADINTGELFF.

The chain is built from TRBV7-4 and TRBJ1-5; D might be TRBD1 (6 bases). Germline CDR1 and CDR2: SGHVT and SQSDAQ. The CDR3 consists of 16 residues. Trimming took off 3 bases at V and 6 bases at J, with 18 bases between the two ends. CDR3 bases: TGTGCCAGCAGCTTCGGGGCAGGGGATAATAGTCAGCCCCAGCATTTT. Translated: CASSFGAGDNSQPQHF. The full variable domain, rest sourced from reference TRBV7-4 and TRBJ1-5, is GAGVSQSPRYKVAKRGRDVALRCDSISGHVTLYWYRQTLGQGSEVLTYSQSDAQRDKSGRPSGRFSAERPERSVSTLKIQRTEQGDSAVYLCASSFGAGDNSQPQHFGDGTRLSIL.

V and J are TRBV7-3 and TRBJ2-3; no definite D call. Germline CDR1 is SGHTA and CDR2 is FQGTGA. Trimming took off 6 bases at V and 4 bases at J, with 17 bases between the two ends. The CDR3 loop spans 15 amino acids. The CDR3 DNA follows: TGTGCCAGCAGACTCATAGACCAGAGCCCAGATACGCAGTATTTT. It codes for CASRLIDQSPDTQYF.

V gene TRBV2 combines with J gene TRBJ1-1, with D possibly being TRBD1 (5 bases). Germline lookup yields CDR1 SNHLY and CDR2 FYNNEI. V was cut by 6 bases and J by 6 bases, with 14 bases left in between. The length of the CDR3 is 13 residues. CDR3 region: CASSQGWGAEAFF. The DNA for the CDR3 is TGTGCCAGCAGCCAAGGGTGGGGCGCTGAAGCTTTCTTT. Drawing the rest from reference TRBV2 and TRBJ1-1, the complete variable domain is EPEVTQTPSHQVTQMGQEVILRCVPISNHLYFYWYRQILGQKVEFLVSFYNNEISEKSEIFDDQFSVERPDGSNFTLKIRSTKLEDSAMYFCASSQGWGAEAFFGQGTRLTVV.

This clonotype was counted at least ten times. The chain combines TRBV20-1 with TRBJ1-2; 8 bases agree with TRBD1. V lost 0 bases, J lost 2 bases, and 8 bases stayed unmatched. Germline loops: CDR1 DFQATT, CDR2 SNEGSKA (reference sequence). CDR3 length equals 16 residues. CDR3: CSARDGLTGVNYGYTF. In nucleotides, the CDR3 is TGCAGTGCTAGAGATGGGTTGACAGGGGTCAACTATGGCTACACCTTC.

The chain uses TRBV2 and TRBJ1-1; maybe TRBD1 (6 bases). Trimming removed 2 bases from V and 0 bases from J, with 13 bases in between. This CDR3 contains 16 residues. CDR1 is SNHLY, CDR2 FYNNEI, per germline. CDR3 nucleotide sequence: TGTGCCAGCAGTGAAATAGGGACACACATGAACACTGAAGCTTTCTTT. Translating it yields CASSEIGTHMNTEAFF.

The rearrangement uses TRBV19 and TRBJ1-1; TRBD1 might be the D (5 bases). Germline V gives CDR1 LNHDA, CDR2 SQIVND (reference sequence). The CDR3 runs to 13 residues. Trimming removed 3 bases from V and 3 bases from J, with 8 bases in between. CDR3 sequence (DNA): TGTGCCAGTAGTATGAGACAGCACACTGAAGCTTTCTTT. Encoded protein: CASSMRQHTEAFF.

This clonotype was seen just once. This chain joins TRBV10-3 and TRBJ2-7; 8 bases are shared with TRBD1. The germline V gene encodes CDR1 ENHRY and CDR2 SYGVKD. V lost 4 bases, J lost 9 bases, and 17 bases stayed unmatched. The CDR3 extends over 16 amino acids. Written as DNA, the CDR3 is TGTGCCATCAGTGGGTGTAGGGCAGGGGGCGGTAATGGGCAGTACTTC. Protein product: CAISGCRAGGGNGQYF.

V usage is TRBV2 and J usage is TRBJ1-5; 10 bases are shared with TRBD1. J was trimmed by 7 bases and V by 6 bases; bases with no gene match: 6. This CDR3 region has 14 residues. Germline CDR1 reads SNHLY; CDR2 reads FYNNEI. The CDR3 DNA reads TGTGCCAGCAGCATCGGGACAGGGGAACAGCCCCAGCATTTT. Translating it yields CASSIGTGEQPQHF. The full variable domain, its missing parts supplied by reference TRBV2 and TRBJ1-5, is EPEVTQTPSHQVTQMGQEVILRCVPISNHLYFYWYRQILGQKVEFLVSFYNNEISEKSEIFDDQFSVERPDGSNFTLKIRSTKLEDSAMYFCASSIGTGEQPQHFGDGTRLSIL.

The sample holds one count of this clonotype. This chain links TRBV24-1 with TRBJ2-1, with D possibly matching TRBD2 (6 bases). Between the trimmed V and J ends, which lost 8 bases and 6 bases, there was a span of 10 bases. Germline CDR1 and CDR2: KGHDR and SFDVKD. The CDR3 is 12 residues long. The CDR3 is CATMAGSNEQFF. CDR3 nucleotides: TGTGCCACCATGGCGGGAAGCAATGAGCAGTTCTTC.

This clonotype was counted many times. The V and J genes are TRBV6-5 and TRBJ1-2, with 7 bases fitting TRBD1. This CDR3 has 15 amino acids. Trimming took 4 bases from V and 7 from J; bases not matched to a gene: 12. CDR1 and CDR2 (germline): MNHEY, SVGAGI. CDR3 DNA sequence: TGTGCCAGCAGTTTCTCACAGGGGCCTATGAGTGGCTACACCTTC. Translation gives CASSFSQGPMSGYTF.

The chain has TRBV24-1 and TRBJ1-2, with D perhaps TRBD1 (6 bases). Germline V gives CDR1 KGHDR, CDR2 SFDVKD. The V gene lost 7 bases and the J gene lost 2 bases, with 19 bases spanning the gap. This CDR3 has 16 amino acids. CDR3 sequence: CATSQGPGLANYGYTF. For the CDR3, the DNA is TGTGCCACCAGCCAGGGGCCGGGGCTTGCCAACTATGGCTACACCTTC.

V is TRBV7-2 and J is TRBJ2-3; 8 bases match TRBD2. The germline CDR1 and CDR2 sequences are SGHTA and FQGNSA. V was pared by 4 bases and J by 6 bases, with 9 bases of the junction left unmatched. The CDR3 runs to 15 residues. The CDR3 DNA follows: TGTGCCAGCAGCTACGGGGGGGCTAGGGGGGATACGCAGTATTTT. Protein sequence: CASSYGGARGDTQYF. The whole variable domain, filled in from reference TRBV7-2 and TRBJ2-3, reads GAGVSQSPSNKVTEKGKDVELRCDPISGHTALYWYRQSLGQGLEFLIYFQGNSAPDKSGLPSDRFSAERTGGSVSTLTIQRTQQEDSAVYLCASSYGGARGDTQYFGPGTRLTVL.